This T cell receptor (beta chain) was captured by sequencing in a study of human T cells and chemical hapten exposure. Germline CDR1 SGHRS, CDR2 YFSETQ. The CDR3 has 14 residues. Trimming shortened V by 0 bases and J by 6 bases, and 10 bases separated the two germline ends. Time point noted: patch test 1, 2 weeks after DPC sensitization. Treatment described: therapeutic diphenylcyclopropenone sensitization with weekly scalp DPC. TCRdb reprocessed the RACE reads with MiXCR, giving one entry per CDR3 protein. The profile shows more than 150,000 distinct CDR3 sequences, roughly 14% of them singletons. The chain uses TRBV5-1 and TRBJ2-4; D call uncertain. The sample in question was whole blood, obtained in connection with sensitization to the hapten diphenylcyclopropenone (DPC). The origin of this receptor is a woman in her twenties or thirties with alopecia areata. Some clones in this sample may be carry-over from other donors' samples. In nucleotides, the CDR3 is TGCGCCAGCAGCTTGGGACACGGATCAAACATTCAGTACTTC. Its protein is CASSLGHGSNIQYF.